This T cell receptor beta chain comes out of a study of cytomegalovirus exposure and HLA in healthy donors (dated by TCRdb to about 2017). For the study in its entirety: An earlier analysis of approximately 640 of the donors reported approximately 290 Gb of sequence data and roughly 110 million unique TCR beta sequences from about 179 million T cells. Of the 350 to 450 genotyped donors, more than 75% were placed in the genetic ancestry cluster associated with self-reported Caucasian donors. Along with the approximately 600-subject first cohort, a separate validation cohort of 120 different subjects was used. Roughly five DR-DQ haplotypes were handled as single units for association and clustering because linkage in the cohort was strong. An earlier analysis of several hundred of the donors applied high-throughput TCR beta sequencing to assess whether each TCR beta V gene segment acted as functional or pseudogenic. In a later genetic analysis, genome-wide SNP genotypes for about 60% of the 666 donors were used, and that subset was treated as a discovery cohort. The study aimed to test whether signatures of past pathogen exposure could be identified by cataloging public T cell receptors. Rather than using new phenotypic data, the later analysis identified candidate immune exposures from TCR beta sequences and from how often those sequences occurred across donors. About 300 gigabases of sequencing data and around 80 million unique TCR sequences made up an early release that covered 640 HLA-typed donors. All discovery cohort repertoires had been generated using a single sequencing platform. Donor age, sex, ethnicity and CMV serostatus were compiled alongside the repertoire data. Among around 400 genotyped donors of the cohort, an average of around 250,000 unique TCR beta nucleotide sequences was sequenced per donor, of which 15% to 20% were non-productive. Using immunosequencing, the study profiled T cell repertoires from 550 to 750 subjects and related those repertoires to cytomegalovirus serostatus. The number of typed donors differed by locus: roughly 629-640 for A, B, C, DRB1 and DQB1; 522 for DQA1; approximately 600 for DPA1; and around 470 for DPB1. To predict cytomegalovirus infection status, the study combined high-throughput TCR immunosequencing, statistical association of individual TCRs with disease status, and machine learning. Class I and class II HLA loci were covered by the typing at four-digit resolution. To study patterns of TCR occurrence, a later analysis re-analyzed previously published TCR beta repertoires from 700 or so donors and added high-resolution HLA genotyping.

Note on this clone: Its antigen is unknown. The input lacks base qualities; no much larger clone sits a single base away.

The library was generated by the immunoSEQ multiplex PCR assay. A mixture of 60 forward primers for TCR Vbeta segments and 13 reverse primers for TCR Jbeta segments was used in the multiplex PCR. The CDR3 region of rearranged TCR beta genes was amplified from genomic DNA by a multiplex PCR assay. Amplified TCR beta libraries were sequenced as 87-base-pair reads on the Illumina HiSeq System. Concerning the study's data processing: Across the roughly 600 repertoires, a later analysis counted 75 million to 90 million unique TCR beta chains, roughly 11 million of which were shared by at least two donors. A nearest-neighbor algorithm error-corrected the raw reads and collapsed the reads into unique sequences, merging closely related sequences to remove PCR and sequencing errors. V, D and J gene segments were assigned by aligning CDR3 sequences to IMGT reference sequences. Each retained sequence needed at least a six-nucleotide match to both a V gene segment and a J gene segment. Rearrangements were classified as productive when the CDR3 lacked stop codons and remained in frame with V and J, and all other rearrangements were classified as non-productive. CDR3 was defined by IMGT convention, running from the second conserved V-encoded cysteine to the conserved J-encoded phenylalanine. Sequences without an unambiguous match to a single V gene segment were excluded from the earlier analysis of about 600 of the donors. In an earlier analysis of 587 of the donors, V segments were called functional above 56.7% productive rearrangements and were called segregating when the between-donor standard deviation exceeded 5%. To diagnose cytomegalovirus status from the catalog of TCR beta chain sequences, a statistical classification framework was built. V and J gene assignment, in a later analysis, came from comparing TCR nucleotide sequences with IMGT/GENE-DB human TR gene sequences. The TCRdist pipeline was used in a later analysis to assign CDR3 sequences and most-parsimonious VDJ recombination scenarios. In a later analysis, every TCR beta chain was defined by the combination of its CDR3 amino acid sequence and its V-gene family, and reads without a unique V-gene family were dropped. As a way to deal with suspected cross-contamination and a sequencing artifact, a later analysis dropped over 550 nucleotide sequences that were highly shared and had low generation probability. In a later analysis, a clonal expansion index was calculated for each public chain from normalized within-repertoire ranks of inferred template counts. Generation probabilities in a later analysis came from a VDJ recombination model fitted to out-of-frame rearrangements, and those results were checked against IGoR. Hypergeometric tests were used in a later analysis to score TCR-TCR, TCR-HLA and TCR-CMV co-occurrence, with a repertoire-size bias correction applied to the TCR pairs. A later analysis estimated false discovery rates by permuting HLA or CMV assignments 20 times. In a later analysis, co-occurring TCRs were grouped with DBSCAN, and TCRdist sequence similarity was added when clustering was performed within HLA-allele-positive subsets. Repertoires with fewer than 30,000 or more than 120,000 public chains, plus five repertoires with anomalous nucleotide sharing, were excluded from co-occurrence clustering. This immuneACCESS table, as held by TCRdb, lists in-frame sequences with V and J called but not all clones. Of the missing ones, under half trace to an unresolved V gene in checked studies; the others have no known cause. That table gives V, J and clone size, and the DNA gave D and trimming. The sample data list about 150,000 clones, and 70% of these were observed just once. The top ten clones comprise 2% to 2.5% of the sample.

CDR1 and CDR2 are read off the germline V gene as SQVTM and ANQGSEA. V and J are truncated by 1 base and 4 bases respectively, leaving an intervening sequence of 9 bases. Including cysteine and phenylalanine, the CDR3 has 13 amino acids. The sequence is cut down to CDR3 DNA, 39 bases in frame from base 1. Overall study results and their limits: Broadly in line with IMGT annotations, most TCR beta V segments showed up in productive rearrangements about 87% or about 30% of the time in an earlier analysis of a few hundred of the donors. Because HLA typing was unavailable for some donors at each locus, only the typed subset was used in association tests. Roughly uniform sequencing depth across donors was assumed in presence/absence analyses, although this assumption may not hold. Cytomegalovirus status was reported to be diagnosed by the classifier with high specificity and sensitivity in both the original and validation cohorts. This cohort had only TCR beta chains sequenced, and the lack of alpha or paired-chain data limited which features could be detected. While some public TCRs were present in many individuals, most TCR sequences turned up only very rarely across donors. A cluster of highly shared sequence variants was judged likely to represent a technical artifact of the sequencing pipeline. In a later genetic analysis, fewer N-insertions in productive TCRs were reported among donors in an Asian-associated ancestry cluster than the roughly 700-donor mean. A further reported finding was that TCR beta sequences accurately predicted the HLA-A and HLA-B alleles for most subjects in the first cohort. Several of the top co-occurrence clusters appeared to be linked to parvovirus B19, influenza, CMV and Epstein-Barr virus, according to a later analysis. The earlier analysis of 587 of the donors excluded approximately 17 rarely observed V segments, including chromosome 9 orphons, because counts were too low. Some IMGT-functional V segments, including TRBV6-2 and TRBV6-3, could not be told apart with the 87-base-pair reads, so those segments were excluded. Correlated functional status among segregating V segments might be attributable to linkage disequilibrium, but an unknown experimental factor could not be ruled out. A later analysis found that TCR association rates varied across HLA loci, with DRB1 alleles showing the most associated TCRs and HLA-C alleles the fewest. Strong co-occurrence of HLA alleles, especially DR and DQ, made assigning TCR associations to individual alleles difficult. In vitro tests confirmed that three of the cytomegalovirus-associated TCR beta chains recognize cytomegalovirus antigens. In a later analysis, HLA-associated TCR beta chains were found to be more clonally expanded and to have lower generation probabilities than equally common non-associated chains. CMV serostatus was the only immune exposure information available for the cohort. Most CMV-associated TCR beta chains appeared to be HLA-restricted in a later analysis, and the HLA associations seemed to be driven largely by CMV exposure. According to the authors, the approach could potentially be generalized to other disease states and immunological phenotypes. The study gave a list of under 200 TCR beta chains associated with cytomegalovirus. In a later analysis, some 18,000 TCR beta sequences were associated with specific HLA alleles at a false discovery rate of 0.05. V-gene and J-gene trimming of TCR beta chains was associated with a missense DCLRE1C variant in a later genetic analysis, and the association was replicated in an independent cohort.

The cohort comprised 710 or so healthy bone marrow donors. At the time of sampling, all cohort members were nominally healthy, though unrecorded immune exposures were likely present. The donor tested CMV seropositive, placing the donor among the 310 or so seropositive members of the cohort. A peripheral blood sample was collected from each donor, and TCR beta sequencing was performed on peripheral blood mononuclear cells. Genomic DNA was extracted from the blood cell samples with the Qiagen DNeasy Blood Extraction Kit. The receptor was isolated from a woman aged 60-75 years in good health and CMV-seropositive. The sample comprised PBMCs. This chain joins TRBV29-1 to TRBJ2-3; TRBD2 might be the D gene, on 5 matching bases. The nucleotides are TGCAGCGTTGAAGCGGGATTCTCAGATACGCAGTATTTT. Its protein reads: CSVEAGFSDTQYF.